This passage covers 6 T cell receptor beta chains from one sample sequenced in a study of T cell responses to AZD1222 COVID-19 vaccine (dated by TCRdb to about 2021). Interpreted using the paper, the time point label stands for: about 28 days (+/-7) after the second vaccine dose. Libraries came from the immunoSEQ multiplex PCR assay. TCRdb re-hosts the immuneACCESS table, in-frame sequences only. Its copies lack some clones; in the studies checked, an unresolved V gene accounts for under half of them, and the cause for the rest is not known. The sample table lists more than 90,000 clones, 80% to 90% of them with a count of one. Roughly 7% of the sample rests with the top ten. Material: peripheral blood, obtained 28 days after the second AZD1222 dose. Receptors originate from an adult who received the AZD1222 COVID-19 vaccine.

The gene calls are TRBV7-3 and TRBJ2-1, with 9 bases matching TRBD2. The CDR3 consists of 15 residues. With 4 bases clipped from V and 6 bases from J, the junction kept 7 bases outside the gene matches. Germline V CDR1 and CDR2: SGHTA, FQGTGA. The DNA of the CDR3 is TGTGCCAGCAGCTCCGGAGGTAGCGGGAGCAATGAGCAGTTCTTC. Translation gives CASSSGGSGSNEQFF.

The V and J genes are TRBV24-1 and TRBJ2-2; 7 bases are a match to TRBD1. Germline values: CDR1 KGHDR, CDR2 SFDVKD. V shed 5 bases and J 1 base; nucleotides not matched to a gene: 3. This CDR3 contains 15 residues. The CDR3 nucleotides are TGTGCCACCAGTGGGAGGACAGGGAACACCGGGGAGCTGTTTTTT. Translating it yields CATSGRTGNTGELFF.

The chain has TRBV7-9 and TRBJ1-2, with no clear D. V was clipped by 1 base and J by 8 bases, with 11 bases between them. Germline V gene sequence: CDR1 SEHNR, CDR2 FQNEAQ (reference sequence). There are 13 residues in the CDR3. CDR3 region: CASSLGASGGYTF. In DNA form, the CDR3 reads TGTGCCAGCAGCTTAGGAGCCTCCGGAGGCTACACCTTC.

The chain carries TRBV4-1 and TRBJ2-3, with 7 bases matching TRBD2. Unmatched junction bases numbered 3, after V lost 2 bases and J lost 1 base. The CDR3 is 15 residues long. Germline V lookup: CDR1 MGHRA, CDR2 YSYEKL. CDR3 coding DNA: TGCGCCAGCAGCCAACAGGGAGGGGGCACAGATACGCAGTATTTT. Its translation: CASSQQGGGTDTQYF.

This sequence joins TRBV30 and TRBJ2-5; no firm D call. The CDR3 has 13 residues. Deletions cut 2 bases from V and 4 bases from J, with 11 bases between. Per the germline V gene, CDR1 is GTSNPN and CDR2 is SVGIG (reference sequence). The CDR3 is CAWSLRPVETQYF. The DNA of the CDR3 is TGTGCCTGGAGTCTCCGACCCGTAGAGACCCAGTACTTC.

The chain has TRBV2 and TRBJ2-7; D is unclear. Between the trimmed V and J ends, which lost 8 bases and 0 bases, there was a span of 11 bases. Germline CDR1 and CDR2: SNHLY and FYNNEI. The CDR3 is 13 residues long. Here the CDR3 DNA reads TGTGCCAGCTTAGGGTACCCCTCCTACGAGCAGTACTTC. It codes for CASLGYPSYEQYF.